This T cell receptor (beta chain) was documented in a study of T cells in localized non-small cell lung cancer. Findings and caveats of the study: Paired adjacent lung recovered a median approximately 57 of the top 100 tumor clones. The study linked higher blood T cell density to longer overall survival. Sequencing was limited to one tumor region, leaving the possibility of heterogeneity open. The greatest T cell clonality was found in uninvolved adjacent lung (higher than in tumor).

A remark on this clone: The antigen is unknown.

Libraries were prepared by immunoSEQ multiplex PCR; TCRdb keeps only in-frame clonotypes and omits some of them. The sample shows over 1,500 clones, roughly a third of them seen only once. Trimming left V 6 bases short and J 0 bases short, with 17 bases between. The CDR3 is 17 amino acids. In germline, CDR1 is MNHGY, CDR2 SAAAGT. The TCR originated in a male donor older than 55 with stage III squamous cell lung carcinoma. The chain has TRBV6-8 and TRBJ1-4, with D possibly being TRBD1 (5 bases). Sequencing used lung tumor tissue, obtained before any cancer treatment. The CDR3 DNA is TGTGCCAGCAGAGCAGGACACGGGAGCGCAACTAATGAAAAACTGTTTTTT. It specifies CASRAGHGSATNEKLFF.